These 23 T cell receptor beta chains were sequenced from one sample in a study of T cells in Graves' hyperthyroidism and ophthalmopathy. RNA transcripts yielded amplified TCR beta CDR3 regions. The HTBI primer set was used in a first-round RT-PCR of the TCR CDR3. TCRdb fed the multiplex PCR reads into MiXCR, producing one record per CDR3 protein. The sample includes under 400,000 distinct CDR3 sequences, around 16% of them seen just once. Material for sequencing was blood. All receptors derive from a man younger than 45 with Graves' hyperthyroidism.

CDR3 nucleotide sequence: TGCAGTGGATCAGGGGGCCCGGGCACCGGGGAGCTGTTTTTT. Translating it yields CSGSGGPGTGELFF. The V gene is TRBV20-1, the J gene TRBJ2-2, with TRBD1 identical over 8 bases. The ends lost 7 bases at V and 4 bases at J; junction bases unmatched: 8. This CDR3 has 14 amino acids. CDR1 and CDR2 from the germline V gene are DFQATT and SNEGSKA (reference sequence).

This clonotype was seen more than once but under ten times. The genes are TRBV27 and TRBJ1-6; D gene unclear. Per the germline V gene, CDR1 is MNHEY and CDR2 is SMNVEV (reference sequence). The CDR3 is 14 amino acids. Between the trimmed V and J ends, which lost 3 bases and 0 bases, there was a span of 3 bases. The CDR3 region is CASSLRSYNSPLHF. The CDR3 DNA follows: TGTGCCAGCAGTTTGCGCTCCTATAATTCACCCCTCCACTTT.

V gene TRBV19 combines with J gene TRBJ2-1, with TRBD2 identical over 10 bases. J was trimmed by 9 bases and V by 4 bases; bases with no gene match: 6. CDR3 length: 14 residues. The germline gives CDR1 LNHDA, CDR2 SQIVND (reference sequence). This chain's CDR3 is CASSTASGRVEQFF. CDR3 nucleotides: TGTGCCAGTAGTACGGCTAGCGGGAGAGTTGAGCAGTTCTTC.

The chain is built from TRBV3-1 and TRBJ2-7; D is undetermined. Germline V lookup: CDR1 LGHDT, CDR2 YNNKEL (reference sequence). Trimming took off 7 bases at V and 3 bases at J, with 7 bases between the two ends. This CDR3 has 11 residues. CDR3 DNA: TGTGCCAGCAACTCCCACTACGAGCAGTACTTC. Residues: CASNSHYEQYF.

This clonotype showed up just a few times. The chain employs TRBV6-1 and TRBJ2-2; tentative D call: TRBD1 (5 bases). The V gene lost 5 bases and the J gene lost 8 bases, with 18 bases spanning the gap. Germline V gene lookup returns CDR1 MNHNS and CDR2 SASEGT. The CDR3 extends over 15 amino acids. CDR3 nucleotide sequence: TGTGCCAGCAGTAGTACGTGGGGCACGGTAGGGGAGCTGTTTTTT. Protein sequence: CASSSTWGTVGELFF.

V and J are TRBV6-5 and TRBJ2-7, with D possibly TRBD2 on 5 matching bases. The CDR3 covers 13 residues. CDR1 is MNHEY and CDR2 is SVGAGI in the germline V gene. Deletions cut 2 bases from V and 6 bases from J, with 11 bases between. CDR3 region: CASSYVLVGEQYF. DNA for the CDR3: TGTGCCAGCAGTTACGTACTAGTCGGCGAGCAGTACTTC.

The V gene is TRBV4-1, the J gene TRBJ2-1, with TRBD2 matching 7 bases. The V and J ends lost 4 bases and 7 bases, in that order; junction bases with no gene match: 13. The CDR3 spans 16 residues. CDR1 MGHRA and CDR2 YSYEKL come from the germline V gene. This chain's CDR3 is CASSPSGLDVGNEQFF. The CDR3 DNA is TGCGCCAGCAGCCCCTCCGGACTAGATGTGGGTAATGAGCAGTTCTTC.

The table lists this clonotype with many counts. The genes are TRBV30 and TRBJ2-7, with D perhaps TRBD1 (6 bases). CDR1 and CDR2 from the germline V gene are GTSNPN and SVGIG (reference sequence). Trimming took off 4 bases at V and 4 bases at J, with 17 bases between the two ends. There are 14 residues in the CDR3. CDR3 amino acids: CAWNMGAGTYEQYF. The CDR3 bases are TGTGCCTGGAATATGGGGGCGGGTACGTACGAGCAGTACTTC.

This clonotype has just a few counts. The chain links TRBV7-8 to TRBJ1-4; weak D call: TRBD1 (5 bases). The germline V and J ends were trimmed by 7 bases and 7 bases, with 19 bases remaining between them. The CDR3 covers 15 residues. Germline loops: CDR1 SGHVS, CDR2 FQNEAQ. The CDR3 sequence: CASTALRGIGEKLFF. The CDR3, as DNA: TGTGCCAGCACCGCCCTAAGGGGAATCGGTGAAAAACTGTTTTTT.

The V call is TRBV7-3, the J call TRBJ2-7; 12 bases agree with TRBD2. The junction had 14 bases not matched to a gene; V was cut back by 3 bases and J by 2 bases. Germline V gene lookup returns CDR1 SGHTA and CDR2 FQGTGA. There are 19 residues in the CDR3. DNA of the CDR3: TGTGCCAGCAGCTTCTGTCGGCAGGTACGGACTAGCGGGACCTACGAGCAGTACTTC. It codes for CASSFCRQVRTSGTYEQYF.

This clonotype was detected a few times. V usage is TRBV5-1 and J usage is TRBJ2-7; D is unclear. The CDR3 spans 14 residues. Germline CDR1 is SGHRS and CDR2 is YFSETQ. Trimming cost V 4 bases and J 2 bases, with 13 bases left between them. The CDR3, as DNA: TGCGCCAGCAGCGCACAGACTTCTACCTACGAGCAGTACTTC. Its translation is CASSAQTSTYEQYF.

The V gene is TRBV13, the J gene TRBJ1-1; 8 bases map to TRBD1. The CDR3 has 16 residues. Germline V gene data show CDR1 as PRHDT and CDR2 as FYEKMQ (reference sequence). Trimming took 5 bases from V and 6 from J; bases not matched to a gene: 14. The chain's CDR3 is CASSPYPQGAGAEAFF. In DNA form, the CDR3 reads TGTGCCAGCAGCCCCTACCCCCAGGGGGCTGGCGCTGAAGCTTTCTTT. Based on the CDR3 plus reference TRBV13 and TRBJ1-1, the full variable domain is AAGVIQSPRHLIKEKRETATLKCYPIPRHDTVYWYQQGPGQDPQFLISFYEKMQSDKGSIPDRFSAQQFSDYHSELNMSSLELGDSALYFCASSPYPQGAGAEAFFGQGTRLTVV.

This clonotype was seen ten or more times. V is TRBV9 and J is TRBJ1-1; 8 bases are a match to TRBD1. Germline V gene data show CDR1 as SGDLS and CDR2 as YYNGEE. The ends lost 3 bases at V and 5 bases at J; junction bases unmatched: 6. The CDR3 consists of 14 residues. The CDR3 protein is CASSETGGLTEAFF. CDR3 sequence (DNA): TGTGCCAGCAGCGAAACAGGGGGACTAACTGAAGCTTTCTTT.

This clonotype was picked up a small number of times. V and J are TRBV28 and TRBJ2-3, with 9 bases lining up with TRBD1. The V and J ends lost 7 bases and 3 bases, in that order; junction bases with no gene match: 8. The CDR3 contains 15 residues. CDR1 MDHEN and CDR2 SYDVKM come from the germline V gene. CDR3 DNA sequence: TGTGCCAGCACACAGGGGGCAGGGGCAACAGATACGCAGTATTTT. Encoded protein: CASTQGAGATDTQYF.

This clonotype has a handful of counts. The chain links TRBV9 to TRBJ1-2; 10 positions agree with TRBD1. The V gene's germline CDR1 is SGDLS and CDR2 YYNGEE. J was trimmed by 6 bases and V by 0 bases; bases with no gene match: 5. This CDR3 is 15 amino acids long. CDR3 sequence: CASSVEGGTGDGYTF. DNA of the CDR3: TGTGCCAGCAGCGTAGAAGGTGGGACAGGGGATGGCTACACCTTC.

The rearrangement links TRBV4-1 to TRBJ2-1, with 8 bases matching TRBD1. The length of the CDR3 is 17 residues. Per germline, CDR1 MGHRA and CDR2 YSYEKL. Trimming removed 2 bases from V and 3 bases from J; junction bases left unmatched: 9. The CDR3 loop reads CASSQFGIGTGYNEQFF. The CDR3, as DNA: TGCGCCAGCAGCCAATTCGGGATAGGGACAGGCTACAATGAGCAGTTCTTC.

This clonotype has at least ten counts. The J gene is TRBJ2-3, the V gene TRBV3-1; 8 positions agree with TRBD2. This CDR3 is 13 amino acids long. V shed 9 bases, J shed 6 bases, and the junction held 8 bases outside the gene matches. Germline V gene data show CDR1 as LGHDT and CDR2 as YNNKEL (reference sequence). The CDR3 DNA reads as TGTGCCAGTTCAGGACTAGCCGGGGATACGCAGTATTTT. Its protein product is CASSGLAGDTQYF.

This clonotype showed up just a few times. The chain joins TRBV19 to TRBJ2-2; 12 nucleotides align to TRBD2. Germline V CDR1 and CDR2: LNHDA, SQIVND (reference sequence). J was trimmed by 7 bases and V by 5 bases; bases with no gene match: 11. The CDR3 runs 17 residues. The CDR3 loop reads CASSGETSGSSVGELFF. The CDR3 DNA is TGTGCCAGTAGTGGAGAGACTAGCGGGAGTTCTGTCGGGGAGCTGTTTTTT.

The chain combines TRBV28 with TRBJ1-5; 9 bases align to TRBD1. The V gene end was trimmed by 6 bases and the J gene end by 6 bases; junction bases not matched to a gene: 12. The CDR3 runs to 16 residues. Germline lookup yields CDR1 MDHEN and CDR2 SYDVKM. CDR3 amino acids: CASSVLQGAGSQPQHF. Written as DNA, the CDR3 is TGTGCCAGCAGCGTTTTACAGGGGGCGGGGAGTCAGCCCCAGCATTTT. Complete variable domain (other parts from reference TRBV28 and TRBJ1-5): DVKVTQSSRYLVKRTGEKVFLECVQDMDHENMFWYRQDPGLGLRLIYFSYDVKMKEKGDIPEGYSVSREKKERFSLILESASTNQTSMYLCASSVLQGAGSQPQHFGDGTRLSIL.

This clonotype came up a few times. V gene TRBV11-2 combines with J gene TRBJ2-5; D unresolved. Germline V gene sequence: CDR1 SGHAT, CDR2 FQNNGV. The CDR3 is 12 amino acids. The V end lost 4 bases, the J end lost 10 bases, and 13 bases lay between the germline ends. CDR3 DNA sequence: TGTGCCAGCAGCTCCCCGGGCCTGGACCAGTACTTC. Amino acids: CASSSPGLDQYF.

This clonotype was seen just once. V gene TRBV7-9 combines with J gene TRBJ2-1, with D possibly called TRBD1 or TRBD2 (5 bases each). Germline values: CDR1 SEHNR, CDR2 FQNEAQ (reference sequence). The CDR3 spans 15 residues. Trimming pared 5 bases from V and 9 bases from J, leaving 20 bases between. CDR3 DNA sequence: TGTGCCAGCAGCAACAACAGGAGGCCTAGGGGTGAGCAGTTCTTC. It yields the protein CASSNNRRPRGEQFF.

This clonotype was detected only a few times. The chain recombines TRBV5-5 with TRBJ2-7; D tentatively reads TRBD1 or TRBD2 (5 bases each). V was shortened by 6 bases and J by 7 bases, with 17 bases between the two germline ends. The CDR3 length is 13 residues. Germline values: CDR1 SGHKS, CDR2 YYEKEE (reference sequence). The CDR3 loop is CASTRTPEGEQYF. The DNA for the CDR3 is TGTGCCAGCACCCGGACTCCTGAGGGGGAGCAGTACTTC.

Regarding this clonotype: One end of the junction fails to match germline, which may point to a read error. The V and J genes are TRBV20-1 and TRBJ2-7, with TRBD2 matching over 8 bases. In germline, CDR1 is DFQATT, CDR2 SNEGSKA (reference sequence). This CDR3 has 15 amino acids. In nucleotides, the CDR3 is TGCAGTGCTAGAGAGGGGAGCGGGAGCGCGACCGAGCTGTACTTC. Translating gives CSAREGSGSATELYF.